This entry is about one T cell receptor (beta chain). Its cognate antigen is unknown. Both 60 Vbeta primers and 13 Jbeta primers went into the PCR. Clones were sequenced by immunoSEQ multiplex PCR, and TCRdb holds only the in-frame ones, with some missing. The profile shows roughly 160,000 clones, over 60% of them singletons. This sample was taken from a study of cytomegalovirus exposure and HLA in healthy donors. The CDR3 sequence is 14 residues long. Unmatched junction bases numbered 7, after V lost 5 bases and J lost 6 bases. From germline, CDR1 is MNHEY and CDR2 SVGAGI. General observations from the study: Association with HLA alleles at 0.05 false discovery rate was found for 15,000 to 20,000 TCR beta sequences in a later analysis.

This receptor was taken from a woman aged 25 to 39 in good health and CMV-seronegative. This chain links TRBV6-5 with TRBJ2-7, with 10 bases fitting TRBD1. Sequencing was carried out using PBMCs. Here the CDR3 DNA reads TGTGCCAGCAGTCCCGGGACAGGGGATATCGAGCAGTACTTC. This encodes CASSPGTGDIEQYF.